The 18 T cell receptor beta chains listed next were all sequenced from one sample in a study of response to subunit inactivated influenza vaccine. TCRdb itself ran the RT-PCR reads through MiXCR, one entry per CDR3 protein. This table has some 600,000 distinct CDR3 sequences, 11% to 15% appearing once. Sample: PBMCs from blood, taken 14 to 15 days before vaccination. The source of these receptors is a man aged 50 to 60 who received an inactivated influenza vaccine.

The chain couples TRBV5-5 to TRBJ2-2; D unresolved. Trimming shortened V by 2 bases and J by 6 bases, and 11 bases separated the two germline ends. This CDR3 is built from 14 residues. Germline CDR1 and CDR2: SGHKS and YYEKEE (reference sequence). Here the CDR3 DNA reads TGTGCCAGCAGCTTTGTCACCGCTTCCGGGGAGCTGTTTTTT. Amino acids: CASSFVTASGELFF.

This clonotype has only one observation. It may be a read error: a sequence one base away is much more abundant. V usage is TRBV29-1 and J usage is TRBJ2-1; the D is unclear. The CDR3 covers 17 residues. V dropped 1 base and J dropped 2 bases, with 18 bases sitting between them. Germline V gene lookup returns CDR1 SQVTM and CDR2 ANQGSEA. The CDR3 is CSVEATGVRTPYNEQFF. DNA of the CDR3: TGCAGCGTTGAAGCGACTGGAGTCCGAACCCCCTACAATGAGCAGTTCTTC.

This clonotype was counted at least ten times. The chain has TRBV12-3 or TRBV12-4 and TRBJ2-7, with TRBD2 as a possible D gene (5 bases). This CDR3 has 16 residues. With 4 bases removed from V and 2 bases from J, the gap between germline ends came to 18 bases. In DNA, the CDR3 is TGTGCCAGCAGTTCGGATTTACGGGGTTTAACCTACGAGCAGTACTTC. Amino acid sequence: CASSSDLRGLTYEQYF.

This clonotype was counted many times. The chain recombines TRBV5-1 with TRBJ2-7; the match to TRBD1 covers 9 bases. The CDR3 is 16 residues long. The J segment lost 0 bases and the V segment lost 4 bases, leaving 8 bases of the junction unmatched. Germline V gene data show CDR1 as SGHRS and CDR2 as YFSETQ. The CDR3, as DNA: TGCGCCAGCAGCGTCCGGGACAGGGTCCCCTCCTACGAGCAGTACTTC. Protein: CASSVRDRVPSYEQYF.

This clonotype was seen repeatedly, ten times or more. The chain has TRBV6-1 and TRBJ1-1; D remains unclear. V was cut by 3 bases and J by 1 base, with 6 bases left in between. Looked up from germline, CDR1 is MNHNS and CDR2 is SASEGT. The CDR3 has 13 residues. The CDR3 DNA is TGTGCCAGCAGTGACCTAAAGAACACTGAAGCTTTCTTT. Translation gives CASSDLKNTEAFF.

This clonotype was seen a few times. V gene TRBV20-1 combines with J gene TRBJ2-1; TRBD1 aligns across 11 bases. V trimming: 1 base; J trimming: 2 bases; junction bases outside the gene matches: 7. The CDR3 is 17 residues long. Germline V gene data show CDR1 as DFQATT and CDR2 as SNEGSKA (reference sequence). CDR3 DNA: TGCAGTGCTAGAGTCCCCCCGGGACAGGGGGCCTACAATGAGCAGTTCTTC. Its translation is CSARVPPGQGAYNEQFF.

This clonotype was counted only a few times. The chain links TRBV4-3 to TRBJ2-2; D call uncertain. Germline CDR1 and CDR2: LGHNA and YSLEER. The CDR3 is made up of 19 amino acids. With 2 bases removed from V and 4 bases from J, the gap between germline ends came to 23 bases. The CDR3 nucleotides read TGCGCCAGCAGCCAACCTCCGAAGACTTCCCAGGCGACCACCGGGGAGCTGTTTTTT. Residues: CASSQPPKTSQATTGELFF.

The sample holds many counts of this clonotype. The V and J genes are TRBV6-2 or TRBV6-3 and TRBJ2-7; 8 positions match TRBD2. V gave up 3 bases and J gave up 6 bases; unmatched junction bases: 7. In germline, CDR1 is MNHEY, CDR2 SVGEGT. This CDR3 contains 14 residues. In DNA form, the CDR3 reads TGTGCCAGCAGTTATTCGATGACTAGCGTCGAGCAGTACTTC. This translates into CASSYSMTSVEQYF.

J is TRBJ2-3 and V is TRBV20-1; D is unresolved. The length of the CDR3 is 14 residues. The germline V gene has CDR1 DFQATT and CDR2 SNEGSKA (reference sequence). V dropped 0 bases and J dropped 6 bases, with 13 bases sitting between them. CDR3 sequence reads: CSARDPYSADTQYF. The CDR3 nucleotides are TGCAGTGCTAGAGACCCTTACAGCGCGGATACGCAGTATTTT.

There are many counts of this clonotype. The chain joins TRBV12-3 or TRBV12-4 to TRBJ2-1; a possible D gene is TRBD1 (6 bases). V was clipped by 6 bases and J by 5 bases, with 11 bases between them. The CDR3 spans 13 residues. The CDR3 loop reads CASRIQGHNEQFF. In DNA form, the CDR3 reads TGTGCCAGCAGAATACAGGGCCACAATGAGCAGTTCTTC.

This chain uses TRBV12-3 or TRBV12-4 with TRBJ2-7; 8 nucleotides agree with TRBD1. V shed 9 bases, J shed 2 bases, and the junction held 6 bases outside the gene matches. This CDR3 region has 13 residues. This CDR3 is CASYATGAYEQYF. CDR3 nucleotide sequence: TGTGCCAGTTACGCGACAGGGGCCTACGAGCAGTACTTC.

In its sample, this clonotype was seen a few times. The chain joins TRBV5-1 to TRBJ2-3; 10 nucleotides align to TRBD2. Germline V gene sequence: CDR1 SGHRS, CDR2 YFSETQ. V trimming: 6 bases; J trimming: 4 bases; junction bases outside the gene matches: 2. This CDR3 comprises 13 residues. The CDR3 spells CASKRGGSDTQYF. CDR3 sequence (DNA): TGCGCCAGCAAGCGGGGGGGCTCAGATACGCAGTATTTT. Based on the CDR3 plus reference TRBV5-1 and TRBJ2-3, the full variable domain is KAGVTQTPRYLIKTRGQQVTLSCSPISGHRSVSWYQQTPGQGLQFLFEYFSETQRNKGNFPGRFSGRQFSNSRSEMNVSTLELGDSALYLCASKRGGSDTQYFGPGTRLTVL.

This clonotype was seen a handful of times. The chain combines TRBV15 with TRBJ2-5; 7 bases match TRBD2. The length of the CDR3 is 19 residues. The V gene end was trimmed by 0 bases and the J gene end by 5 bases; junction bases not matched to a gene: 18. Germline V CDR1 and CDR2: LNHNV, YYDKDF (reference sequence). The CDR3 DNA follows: TGTGCCACCAGCAGAGATAGACTAGCCCTCAGTTTACATCAGGAGACCCAGTACTTC. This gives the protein CATSRDRLALSLHQETQYF.

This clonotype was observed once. The CDR3: CASSSFGTSGGTSYNEQFF. The CDR3 nucleotides are TGTGCCAGCAGTTCGTTCGGGACTAGCGGGGGCACCTCCTACAATGAGCAGTTCTTC. The chain uses TRBV6-5 and TRBJ2-1; 14 bases line up with TRBD2. V lost 4 bases and J lost 0; bases outside the gene matches: 8. The CDR3 is 19 amino acids. Germline CDR1 MNHEY, CDR2 SVGAGI.

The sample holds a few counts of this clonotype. CDR3 bases: TGCAGTGCTAGCCCGGGACTAGCGGGACGAGATGAGCAGTTCTTC. Protein sequence: CSASPGLAGRDEQFF. V usage is TRBV20-1 and J usage is TRBJ2-1; 13 bases line up with TRBD2. Looked up from germline, CDR1 is DFQATT and CDR2 is SNEGSKA (reference sequence). Germline trimming cut 3 bases from V and 8 bases from J; bases unmatched to any gene: 7. The CDR3 contains 15 residues.

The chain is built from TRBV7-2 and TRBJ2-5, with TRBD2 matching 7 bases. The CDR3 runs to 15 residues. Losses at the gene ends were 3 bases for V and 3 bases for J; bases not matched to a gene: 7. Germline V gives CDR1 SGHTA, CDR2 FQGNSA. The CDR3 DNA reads TGTGCCAGCAGCTTCGGTATCGGGGGGAAAGAGACCCAGTACTTC. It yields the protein CASSFGIGGKETQYF.

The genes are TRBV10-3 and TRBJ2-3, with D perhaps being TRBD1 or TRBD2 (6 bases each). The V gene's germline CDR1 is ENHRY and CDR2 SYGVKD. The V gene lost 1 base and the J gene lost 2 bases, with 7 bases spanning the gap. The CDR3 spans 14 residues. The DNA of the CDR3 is TGTGCCATCAGTGAGTGGGGGGCCACAGATACGCAGTATTTT. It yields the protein CAISEWGATDTQYF.

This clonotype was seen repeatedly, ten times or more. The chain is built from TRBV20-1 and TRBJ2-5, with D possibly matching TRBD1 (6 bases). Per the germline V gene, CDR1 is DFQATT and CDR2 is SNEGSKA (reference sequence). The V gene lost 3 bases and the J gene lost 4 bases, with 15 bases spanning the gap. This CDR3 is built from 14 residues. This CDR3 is CSARVTGLGETQYF. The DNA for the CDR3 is TGCAGTGCTAGGGTCACAGGGTTGGGAGAGACCCAGTACTTC.